The clone carrying this TCR beta chain was detected only a few times. These data are taken from a study of human T cells and chemical hapten exposure. Time point here: patch test 1, 2 weeks after DPC sensitization. Sample treatment: therapeutic diphenylcyclopropenone sensitization with weekly scalp DPC. Within the library, unique molecular identifiers were attached to each individual cDNA molecule. TCRdb used MiXCR to reprocess the RACE reads, holding one entry per CDR3 protein. The sample contains 150,000 to 200,000 distinct CDR3 sequences, more than 14% of which appear only once. The CDR3 length is 16 residues. CDR1 is SGHTA and CDR2 is FQGNSA in the germline V gene. The germline V and J ends were trimmed by 5 bases and 4 bases, with 20 bases remaining between them.

The sequence was obtained from a woman aged 25 to 45 with alopecia areata. Some clones in this sample may be carry-over from other donors' samples. The sample was whole blood, taken in connection with sensitization to the hapten diphenylcyclopropenone (DPC). The chain combines TRBV7-2 with TRBJ1-2; tentatively, D is TRBD1 (5 bases). The CDR3 DNA reads as TGTGCCAGCAGCCCCCACGGGGCCGGCCAGATCTATGGCTACACCTTC. This gives the protein CASSPHGAGQIYGYTF.